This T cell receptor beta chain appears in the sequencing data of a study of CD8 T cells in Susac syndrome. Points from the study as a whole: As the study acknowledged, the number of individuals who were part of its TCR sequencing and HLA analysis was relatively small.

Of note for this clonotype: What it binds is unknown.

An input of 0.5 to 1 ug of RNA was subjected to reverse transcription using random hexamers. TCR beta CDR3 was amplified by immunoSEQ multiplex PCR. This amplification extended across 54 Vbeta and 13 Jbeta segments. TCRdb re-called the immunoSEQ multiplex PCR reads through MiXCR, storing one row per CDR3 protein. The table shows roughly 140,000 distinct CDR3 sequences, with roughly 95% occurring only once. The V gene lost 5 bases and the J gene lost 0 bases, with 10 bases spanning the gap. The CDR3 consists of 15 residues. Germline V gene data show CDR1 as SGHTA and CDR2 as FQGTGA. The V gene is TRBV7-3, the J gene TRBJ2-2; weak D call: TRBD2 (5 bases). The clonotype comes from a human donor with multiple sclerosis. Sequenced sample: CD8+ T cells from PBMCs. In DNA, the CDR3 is TGTGCCAGCAGCCACACCGGGGCGAACACCGGGGAGCTGTTTTTT. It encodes CASSHTGANTGELFF.